The 22 T cell receptor beta chains listed next were all sequenced from one sample in a study of T-cell memory formation after mild COVID-19. MiXCR, run by TCRdb on the 5' RACE reads, gives a single entry per CDR3 protein. The sample gives roughly 250,000 distinct CDR3 sequences, about 17% of which show up once; 3.5% is in the top ten. The source material was PBMCs or a T cell subset sorted from them (not recorded which). The receptor set was obtained from a man between 18 and 29 years old who had mild COVID-19 (a few samples of this study predate the infection). Cell type and time point are not known.

This clonotype was detected many times. This sequence joins TRBV20-1 and TRBJ2-3; unclear D gene. Trimming shortened V by 3 bases and J by 5 bases, and 6 bases separated the two germline ends. This CDR3 is 11 amino acids long. Germline assignment: CDR1 DFQATT and CDR2 SNEGSKA (reference sequence). The CDR3, as DNA: TGCAGTGCTAGGGGAATAGATACGCAGTATTTT. It translates to CSARGIDTQYF.

This rearrangement joins TRBV29-1 to TRBJ1-5; TRBD1 aligns across 9 bases. J lost 6 bases, V lost 5 bases, and 5 bases had no gene match. Germline V lookup: CDR1 SQVTM, CDR2 ANQGSEA. The CDR3 length is 13 residues. The CDR3 reads CSVRQGVTQPQHF. CDR3 DNA sequence: TGCAGCGTTAGACAGGGGGTGACTCAGCCCCAGCATTTT.

This clonotype was observed at least ten times. The chain links TRBV15 to TRBJ2-3; the D gene is possibly TRBD2 (7 bases). Trimming left V 1 base short and J 1 base short, with 18 bases between. The length of the CDR3 is 18 residues. Germline CDR1 is LNHNV and CDR2 is YYDKDF (reference sequence). This CDR3 reads CATSRVRGAPDGTDTQYF. Here the CDR3 DNA reads TGTGCCACCAGCAGAGTACGGGGGGCGCCGGACGGCACAGATACGCAGTATTTT. Using reference TRBV15 and TRBJ2-3 for the parts outside the CDR3, the full variable domain is DAMVIQNPRYQVTQFGKPVTLSCSQTLNHNVMYWYQQKSSQAPKLLFHYYDKDFNNEADTPDNFQSRRPNTSFCFLDIRSPGLGDTAMYLCATSRVRGAPDGTDTQYFGPGTRLTVL.

This clonotype showed up just a few times. In DNA, the CDR3 is TGTGCCAGCAGCCCCTGGGGGGGGGTCTACGAGCAGTACTTC. Its translation: CASSPWGGVYEQYF. The chain is built from TRBV7-6 and TRBJ2-7, with 7 positions matching TRBD2. The CDR3 has 14 amino acids. After removal of 5 bases from V and 3 bases from J, the junction contained 7 bases not matched to a gene. Germline CDR1 reads SGHVS; CDR2 reads FNYEAQ.

This clonotype has more than one count but fewer than ten. The chain joins TRBV4-1 to TRBJ2-3; D gene unclear. The CDR3 totals 13 residues. Per germline, CDR1 MGHRA and CDR2 YSYEKL. Trimming pared 5 bases from V and 1 base from J, leaving 7 bases between. The CDR3 spells CASSVERTDTQYF. The CDR3 DNA reads TGCGCCAGCAGCGTAGAGCGCACAGATACGCAGTATTTT.

This clonotype was counted a few times. This chain links TRBV28 with TRBJ2-7; D assignment may be TRBD1 or TRBD2 (6 bases each). Germline-derived CDR1 and CDR2 are MDHEN and SYDVKM. This CDR3 is built from 14 residues. V dropped 7 bases and J dropped 4 bases, with 17 bases sitting between them. The CDR3 nucleotides are TGTGCCAGCAAATCCGGGGGCAGTAAATACGAGCAGTACGTC. This encodes CASKSGGSKYEQYV.

This clonotype was observed at least ten times. The chain is built from TRBV12-3 or TRBV12-4 and TRBJ2-7; D ambiguous. CDR3 length: 15 residues. V was clipped by 2 bases and J by 0 bases, with 11 bases between them. The CDR3 region has the DNA TGTGCCAGCAGTTTACGACTCCGGAGCTCCTACGAGCAGTACTTC. Its translation is CASSLRLRSSYEQYF.

This clonotype occurred a few times. This chain joins TRBV20-1 and TRBJ1-5, with 9 positions matching TRBD1. Trimming at V came to 3 bases and at J to 5 bases, leaving 8 bases not matched to a gene. CDR3 length equals 15 residues. From germline, CDR1 is DFQATT and CDR2 SNEGSKA (reference sequence). The DNA for the CDR3 is TGCAGTGCTAGGACGGACAGGGGAGAGGATCAGCCCCAGCATTTT. The encoded protein is CSARTDRGEDQPQHF.

This clonotype was counted many times. V and J are TRBV3-1 and TRBJ2-5; 10 positions agree with TRBD2. Germline V lookup: CDR1 LGHDT, CDR2 YNNKEL (reference sequence). V trimming: 4 bases; J trimming: 4 bases; junction bases outside the gene matches: 9. The CDR3 length is 16 residues. DNA of the CDR3: TGTGCCAGCAGCCCCAAGAGCGGGGGGGTAGGAGAGACCCAGTACTTC. It encodes CASSPKSGGVGETQYF.

This clonotype appeared a few times. The chain combines TRBV27 with TRBJ1-2; D gene uncertain. Germline V gene data show CDR1 as MNHEY and CDR2 as SMNVEV (reference sequence). This CDR3 is built from 17 residues. V lost 0 bases, J lost 5 bases, and 19 bases lay in between. The CDR3 spells CASSLSAGGIRWYGYTF. In nucleotides, the CDR3 is TGTGCCAGCAGTTTATCAGCGGGCGGGATAAGGTGGTATGGCTACACCTTC.

The V call is TRBV6-6, the J call TRBJ2-2; tentatively, D is TRBD2 (6 bases). This CDR3 spans 11 amino acids. Looked up from germline, CDR1 is MNHNY and CDR2 is SVGAGI (reference sequence). V was trimmed by 10 bases and J by 5 bases, leaving 8 bases between them. The CDR3 protein is CATRGTGELFF. In nucleotides, the CDR3 is TGTGCCACCCGGGGGACCGGGGAGCTGTTTTTT.

This clonotype was seen more than once but under ten times. The genes are TRBV7-2 and TRBJ1-1, with TRBD1 identical over 8 bases. CDR1 and CDR2 from the germline V gene are SGHTA and FQGNSA. This CDR3 comprises 14 residues. The V gene end was trimmed by 5 bases and the J gene end by 7 bases; junction bases not matched to a gene: 9. The CDR3 sequence: CASSDQGARIEAFF. The CDR3 nucleotides read TGTGCCAGCAGCGACCAGGGGGCGAGGATTGAAGCTTTCTTT.

At least ten counts were recorded for this clonotype. The chain has TRBV7-2 and TRBJ1-5, with D uncertain. V lost 0 bases and J lost 5, with 5 bases in between. This CDR3 is built from 13 residues. The germline V gene encodes CDR1 SGHTA and CDR2 FQGNSA. The DNA of the CDR3 is TGTGCCAGCAGCTTAGCGCCGGATCAGCCCCAGCATTTT. Its translation: CASSLAPDQPQHF.

This clonotype appeared a few times. This sequence joins TRBV4-1 and TRBJ2-7, with no clear D. Trimming cost V 3 bases and J 2 bases, with 23 bases left between them. CDR3 length equals 18 residues. Germline CDR1 MGHRA, CDR2 YSYEKL. The CDR3 protein is CASSHRRGRKGVTYEQYF. In DNA form, the CDR3 reads TGCGCCAGCAGCCATAGGAGAGGTCGTAAAGGTGTTACCTACGAGCAGTACTTC.

Only a few counts were recorded for this clonotype. The chain couples TRBV9 to TRBJ1-1, with D uncertain. Per the germline V gene, CDR1 is SGDLS and CDR2 is YYNGEE. CDR3 length: 14 amino acids. Trimming stripped 3 bases from V and 1 base from J, with 10 bases between. For the CDR3, the DNA is TGTGCCAGCAGCGAATGGAGGGAGAACACTGAAGCTTTCTTT. Amino acid sequence: CASSEWRENTEAFF.

In its sample, this clonotype was seen a few times. The chain has TRBV4-3 and TRBJ1-4; no clear D gene. V shed 0 bases and J shed 1 base, with 18 bases lying between them. The CDR3 covers 19 residues. Germline assignment: CDR1 LGHNA and CDR2 YSLEER. The CDR3 region is CASSQDSARQRRTNEKLFF. In DNA form, the CDR3 reads TGCGCCAGCAGCCAAGATTCGGCGCGGCAGAGGAGAACTAATGAAAAACTGTTTTTT.

J is TRBJ1-5 and V is TRBV7-2; no clear D gene. Germline V gene lookup returns CDR1 SGHTA and CDR2 FQGNSA. The CDR3 loop spans 13 amino acids. Between the trimmed V and J ends, which lost 3 bases and 4 bases, there was a span of 7 bases. Written as DNA, the CDR3 is TGTGCCAGCAGCTTCGGGGAGAATCAGCCCCAGCATTTT. As protein: CASSFGENQPQHF.

This chain connects TRBV12-3 or TRBV12-4 to TRBJ2-7; D is uncertain. Trimming left V 8 bases short and J 1 base short, with 12 bases between. CDR3 size: 13 residues. CDR3 residues: CASVSGSSYEQYF. CDR3 nucleotides: TGTGCCAGCGTTTCAGGTAGTTCCTACGAGCAGTACTTC.

This clonotype has at least ten counts. This chain uses TRBV5-6 with TRBJ2-1; D remains unclear. The germline V gene has CDR1 SGHDT and CDR2 YYEEEE. Trimming cost V 2 bases and J 3 bases, with 12 bases left between them. The CDR3 is made up of 15 amino acids. The CDR3 loop reads CASSLGLVNYNEQFF. CDR3 nucleotides: TGTGCCAGCAGCTTAGGGCTAGTCAACTACAATGAGCAGTTCTTC.

This chain connects TRBV7-9 to TRBJ2-3; D gene uncertain. The CDR3 has 13 amino acids. The ends were cut back, 8 bases at V and 1 base at J, with 10 bases in the middle. Germline CDR1 reads SEHNR; CDR2 reads FQNEAQ (reference sequence). In nucleotides, the CDR3 is TGTGCCAGCCGCTCGGCGGGCACAGATACGCAGTATTTT. Residues: CASRSAGTDTQYF.

J is TRBJ1-4 and V is TRBV5-1; 8 bases match TRBD1. Germline lookup yields CDR1 SGHRS and CDR2 YFSETQ. V trimming: 2 bases; J trimming: 7 bases; junction bases outside the gene matches: 1. There are 13 residues in the CDR3. DNA for the CDR3: TGCGCCAGCAGCTTTGGACAGGGTGAAAAACTGTTTTTT. Its translation: CASSFGQGEKLFF.

The chain recombines TRBV6-5 with TRBJ2-3; 10 nucleotides agree with TRBD1. The CDR3 loop spans 15 amino acids. With V trimmed by 5 bases and J by 0 bases, 2 bases remained unmatched. CDR1 is MNHEY, CDR2 SVGAGI, per germline. The CDR3 DNA reads TGTGCCAGCAGTGGGACAGGGGTTAGCACAGATACGCAGTATTTT. It translates to CASSGTGVSTDTQYF.